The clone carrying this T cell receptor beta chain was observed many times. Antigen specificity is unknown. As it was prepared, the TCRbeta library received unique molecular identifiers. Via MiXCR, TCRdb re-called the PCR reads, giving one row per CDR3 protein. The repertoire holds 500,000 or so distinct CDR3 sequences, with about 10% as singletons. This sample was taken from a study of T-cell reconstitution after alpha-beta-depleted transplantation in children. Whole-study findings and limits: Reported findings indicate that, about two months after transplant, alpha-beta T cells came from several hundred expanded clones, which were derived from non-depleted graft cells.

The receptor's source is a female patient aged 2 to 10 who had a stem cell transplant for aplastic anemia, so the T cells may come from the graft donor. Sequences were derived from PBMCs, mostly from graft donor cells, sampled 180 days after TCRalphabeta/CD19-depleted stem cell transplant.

The CDR3 sequence: CASSLVGGEYTDTQYF. The CDR3 region has the DNA TGTGCCAGCAGCTTAGTGGGGGGAGAGTACACAGATACGCAGTATTTT. The chain recombines TRBV7-2 with TRBJ2-3, with D tentatively TRBD2 (6 bases). The V and J ends lost 1 base and 2 bases respectively, with 13 bases between them. This CDR3 contains 16 residues. Germline V CDR1 and CDR2: SGHTA, FQGNSA.